These T cell receptor beta chains were read from a single sample in a study of post-analysis software for immune sequencing data. TCRdb used MiXCR to reprocess the PCR reads, holding one entry per CDR3 protein. The table records some 700,000 distinct CDR3 sequences, approximately 60% of them present only once. The sample was blood. The receptors stem from a girl aged 2-9 years with multiple sclerosis. CDR3s include the opening cysteine and the closing phenylalanine or tryptophan. Each record gives: V gene, D gene, J gene, clone size, CDR3 DNA, CDR3 protein. D genes are given only for firm matches. Clone size is not always given. Where it is, it says once, few, many or a class for expanded clones.

TRBV2	.	TRBJ2-7	few	TGTGCCAGCAGTGAACTAGCACCCGAGCAGTACTTC	CASSELAPEQYF
TRBV20-1	.	TRBJ2-7	.	TGCAGTGCTACTCGAGGAGGGAACTCTGGCGAGCAGTACTTC	CSATRGGNSGEQYF
TRBV20-1	.	TRBJ2-1	.	TGCAGTGCCATACTTCCCAATGCTCACCCCAATGAGCAGTTCTTC	CSAILPNAHPNEQFF
TRBV6-2/TRBV6-3	TRBD1	TRBJ2-1	few	TGTGCCAGCAGTTACCGCCCCAGGGGGTACGATGAGCAGTTCTTC	CASSYRPRGYDEQFF
TRBV5-5	.	TRBJ1-2	.	TGTGCCAGCAGCTTCCCCGGACGGGAACACTATGGCTACACCTTC	CASSFPGREHYGYTF
TRBV6-6	.	TRBJ2-1	.	TGTGCCAGCAGTTTCCCTAGCGCCGCCGCCTACAATGAGCAGTTCTTC	CASSFPSAAAYNEQFF
TRBV20-1	.	TRBJ1-5	.	TGCAGTGCTGGAGGAGATAGCAATCAGCCCCAGCATTTT	CSAGGDSNQPQHF
TRBV21-1	.	TRBJ2-7	.	TGTGCCAGCACCGACAGGGGAGGAGAGAACGAGCAGTACTTC	CASTDRGGENEQYF
TRBV29-1	.	TRBJ2-7	.	TGCAGCGTTGAGGGTGATTCCTACGAGCAGTACTTC	CSVEGDSYEQYF
TRBV29-1	.	TRBJ2-7	.	TGCAGCGTGAAGAAGGGAAACAACCACGAGCAGTACTTC	CSVKKGNNHEQYF
TRBV5-1	.	TRBJ2-5	once	TGCGCCAGCAGACAAAACCCCGGGACACAGTACCAAGAGACCCAGTACTTC	CASRQNPGTQYQETQYF
TRBV30	.	TRBJ2-3	.	TGTGCCTGGGGCCCTTGTCGTGCGCAGTATTTT	CAWGPCRAQYF
TRBV5-1	TRBD2	TRBJ2-7	few	TGCGCCAGCAGCTTGGACGCGTCGGGGGGGACCTACGAGCAGTACTTC	CASSLDASGGTYEQYF
TRBV10-3	TRBD1	TRBJ2-1	.	TGTGCCATCGGACAGGGTGGCGGAAATGAGCAGTTCTTC	CAIGQGGGNEQFF
TRBV6-6	TRBD1	TRBJ2-5	.	TGTGCCAGCAGTTACCAGGGGGCGAAAGGAGAGACCCAGTACTTC	CASSYQGAKGETQYF
TRBV20-1	.	TRBJ2-1	.	TGCAGTGCTATCCCCCAAGGCGGGATCCATGAGCAGTTCTTC	CSAIPQGGIHEQFF
TRBV29-1	.	TRBJ2-7	.	TGCAGCGTTGAAATGGAGGGACAGCAGTACTTC	CSVEMEGQQYF
TRBV27	TRBD2	TRBJ2-1	few	TGTGCCAGCAGTATGACTAGCTCCCATGAGCAGTTCTTC	CASSMTSSHEQFF
TRBV11-2	TRBD1	TRBJ1-2	.	TGTGCCAGCAGCTTAGACGCGGGACAGGGACTAAGGAATGGCTACACCTTC	CASSLDAGQGLRNGYTF
TRBV20-1	.	TRBJ2-1	few	TGCAGTGCCGGAACTAGATATGAGCAGTTCTTC	CSAGTRYEQFF
TRBV29-1	TRBD1	TRBJ2-5	few	TGCAGCGGAACAGGGGATGAGACCCAGTACTTC	CSGTGDETQYF
TRBV20-1	.	TRBJ2-4	.	TGCAGTGCTCCACTCTGGGAGGAAAACATTCAGTACTTC	CSAPLWEENIQYF
TRBV20-1	TRBD2	TRBJ2-1	.	TGCAGTCCCACAGGGGCGGGGGGGGTCGATGAGCAGTTCTTC	CSPTGAGGVDEQFF
TRBV6-1	TRBD1	TRBJ1-1	.	TGTGCCAGCAGTGAAAACTTCAACAGGGGGCGCGGGTGGAACACTGAAGCTTTCTTT	CASSENFNRGRGWNTEAFF
TRBV6-6	.	TRBJ2-5	few	TGTGCCAGCAGTTACTCGGGGGTGGGAGAGACCCAGTACTTC	CASSYSGVGETQYF
TRBV29-1	TRBD2	TRBJ2-7	few	TGCAGCGTTGAAGCCCTAGCGGGAGACGAGCAGTACTTC	CSVEALAGDEQYF
TRBV29-1	.	TRBJ2-7	.	TGCAGCGTTTCGACAACTTACGAGCAGTACTTC	CSVSTTYEQYF
TRBV20-1	.	TRBJ1-1	.	TGCAGTGCTAGAGGGGGGGTGACTGAAGCTTTCTTT	CSARGGVTEAFF
TRBV4-1	TRBD1	TRBJ2-1	.	TGCGCCAGCAGCCACACAGGGGATGAGCAGTTCTTC	CASSHTGDEQFF
TRBV27	.	TRBJ2-1	few	TGTGCCAGCAGTTCCCTAGCGCAGTCCTACAATGAGCAGTTCTTC	CASSSLAQSYNEQFF
TRBV21-1	.	TRBJ2-5	.	TGTGCCAGCAGCAAACCAGGACGGAAGCAAGAGACCCAGTACTTC	CASSKPGRKQETQYF
TRBV7-9	.	TRBJ2-1	.	TGTGCCAGCAGCTGGGACGCTCGAGATGAGCAGTTCTTC	CASSWDARDEQFF
TRBV29-1	TRBD2	TRBJ2-5	.	TGCAGCGGCACACTAGCGGGAGTAAGCGAGACCCAGTACTTC	CSGTLAGVSETQYF
TRBV9	.	TRBJ2-5	.	TGTGCCAGCACGAACACGGGAGCCGGGGAGACCCAGTACTTC	CASTNTGAGETQYF
TRBV6-5	.	TRBJ2-7	.	TGTGCCAGCAGTGCGCAGCCGGGACAAACCTACGAGCAGTACTTC	CASSAQPGQTYEQYF
TRBV29-1	TRBD1	TRBJ2-5	.	TGCAGCCGCGACAGGGGGGAGACCCAGTACTTC	CSRDRGETQYF
TRBV20-1	TRBD2	TRBJ2-5	few	TGCAGTGCTAAAATAGCGGGGGGGCTGAACCAAGAGACCCAGTACTTC	CSAKIAGGLNQETQYF
TRBV7-6	.	TRBJ2-5	.	TGTGCCAGCAGCTTAGTGCTGCGCGGTGGTGTGCAAGAGACCCAGTACTTC	CASSLVLRGGVQETQYF
TRBV5-1	.	TRBJ1-5	few	TGCGCCAGCAGCTTGGGGGGGGCAGGCAATCAGCCCCAGCATTTT	CASSLGGAGNQPQHF
TRBV6-1	TRBD2	TRBJ2-5	few	TGTGCCAGCAGTGGAGGACTAGCGGGAGACCAAGAGACCCAGTACTTC	CASSGGLAGDQETQYF
TRBV29-1	TRBD1	TRBJ2-7	once	TGCAGCGTGGGACAGGGTAAGCACGAGCAGTACTTC	CSVGQGKHEQYF
TRBV12-3/TRBV12-4	TRBD2	TRBJ2-2	.	TGTGCCAGCAGTTTCGGGAGCGGGGGACGTACCGGGGAGCTGTTTTTT	CASSFGSGGRTGELFF